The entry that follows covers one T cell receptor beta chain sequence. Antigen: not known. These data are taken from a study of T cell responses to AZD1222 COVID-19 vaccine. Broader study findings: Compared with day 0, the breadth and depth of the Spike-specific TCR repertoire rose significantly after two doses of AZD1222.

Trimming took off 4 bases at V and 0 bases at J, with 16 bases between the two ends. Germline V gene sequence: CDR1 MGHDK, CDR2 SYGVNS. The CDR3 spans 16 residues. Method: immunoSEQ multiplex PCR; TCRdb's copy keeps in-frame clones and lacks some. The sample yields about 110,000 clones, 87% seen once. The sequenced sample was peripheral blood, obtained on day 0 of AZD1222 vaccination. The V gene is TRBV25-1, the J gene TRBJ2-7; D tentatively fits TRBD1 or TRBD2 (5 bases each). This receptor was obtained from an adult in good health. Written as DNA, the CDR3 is TGTGCCAGCAGTGCCCCCCCGGGACCGCACTCCTACGAGCAGTACTTC. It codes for CASSAPPGPHSYEQYF.